Listed here are 11 T cell receptor beta chains from one sample, sequenced in a study of PD-L1 blockade in urothelial cancer. Some clones are missing from TCRdb's copy, which holds only in-frame ones; the method was immunoSEQ multiplex PCR. This table holds 85,000 to 90,000 clones, over 65% found once. Noted time point: pretreatment peripheral blood. Sequences were derived from PBMCs, sampled around atezolizumab (anti-PD-L1) treatment. These receptors were obtained from a man aged 60-69 years with urothelial cancer.

This sequence joins TRBV7-6 and TRBJ1-1; no firm D call. V lost 2 bases, J lost 4 bases, and 8 bases lay in between. Germline CDR1 reads SGHVS; CDR2 reads FNYEAQ. The CDR3 has 13 residues. This CDR3 is CASSLTEVTEAFF. CDR3 sequence (DNA): TGTGCCAGCAGCTTAACGGAGGTCACTGAAGCTTTCTTT.

CDR3 residues: CASSETGAQGYGYTF. The CDR3 DNA reads TGTGCCAGTAGCGAAACAGGGGCCCAGGGGTATGGCTACACCTTC. V is TRBV19 and J is TRBJ1-2, with 7 bases that match TRBD1. The CDR3 totals 15 residues. Germline trimming cut 6 bases from V and 5 bases from J; bases unmatched to any gene: 12. The germline CDR1 and CDR2 sequences are LNHDA and SQIVND (reference sequence).

The V call is TRBV7-2, the J call TRBJ2-5; tentative D call: TRBD2 (5 bases). CDR1 and CDR2 (germline): SGHTA, FQGNSA. The CDR3 sequence is 13 residues long. Trimming took off 6 bases at V and 4 bases at J, with 12 bases between the two ends. The CDR3 region has the DNA TGTGCCAGCAGGAGAAGAGGGCCAGAGACCCAGTACTTC. Translation: CASRRRGPETQYF.

This chain uses TRBV5-1 with TRBJ1-3; TRBD1 matches at 11 bases. This CDR3 has 18 residues. Germline assignment: CDR1 SGHRS and CDR2 YFSETQ. Trimming cost V 4 bases and J 6 bases; bases outside gene matches: 15. The CDR3 coding sequence is TGCGCCAGCAGCCTGCCAGCCAGGACAGGGGGCGTTGAAAACACCATATATTTT. This codes for CASSLPARTGGVENTIYF.

This chain links TRBV5-1 with TRBJ2-2; possibly TRBD2 for D (5 bases). The V end lost 3 bases, the J end lost 5 bases, and 11 bases lay between the germline ends. CDR1 is SGHRS, CDR2 YFSETQ, per germline. There are 14 residues in the CDR3. The CDR3 region is CASSWTVGTGELFF. The CDR3 DNA is TGCGCCAGCAGCTGGACTGTGGGGACCGGGGAGCTGTTTTTT.

The CDR3 reads CAWSVRRVSTEAFF. In nucleotides, the CDR3 is TGTGCCTGGAGTGTGAGGCGGGTGAGCACTGAAGCTTTCTTT. The chain combines TRBV30 with TRBJ1-1; D not resolved. CDR1 GTSNPN and CDR2 SVGIG come from the germline V gene (reference sequence). The CDR3 contains 14 residues. Deletions cut 0 bases from V and 4 bases from J, with 12 bases between.

This clone was recorded once. V gene TRBV5-6 combines with J gene TRBJ2-3; 10 bases fit TRBD2. This CDR3 is 17 amino acids long. In germline, CDR1 is SGHDT, CDR2 YYEEEE. Trimming cost V 0 bases and J 6 bases; bases outside gene matches: 10. The CDR3 here is CASSLAGSGGAVDTQYF. CDR3 sequence (DNA): TGTGCCAGCAGCTTGGCGGGGAGCGGGGGGGCTGTTGATACGCAGTATTTT. The whole variable domain, filled in from reference TRBV5-6 and TRBJ2-3, reads DAGVTQSPTHLIKTRGQQVTLRCSPKSGHDTVSWYQQALGQGPQFIFQYYEEEERQRGNFPDRFSGHQFPNYSSELNVNALLLGDSALYLCASSLAGSGGAVDTQYFGPGTRLTVL.

CDR3 nucleotide sequence: TGTGCCAGCAGTTTATCAGGGGAGGGTACGCAGTATTTT. Translated, it gives CASSLSGEGTQYF. This chain joins TRBV28 and TRBJ2-3; D perhaps matches TRBD2 (7 bases). The CDR3 spans 13 residues. The ends were cut back, 1 base at V and 8 bases at J, with 10 bases in the middle. CDR1 is MDHEN and CDR2 is SYDVKM in the germline V gene.

V is TRBV9 and J is TRBJ1-5; TRBD1 matches at 7 bases. The CDR3 extends over 14 amino acids. J gave up 4 bases and V 4 bases, and 5 bases lay outside the gene matches. The germline V gene encodes CDR1 SGDLS and CDR2 YYNGEE. CDR3 protein: CASSTGQLNQPQHF. The CDR3 DNA sequence: TGTGCCAGCAGCACGGGACAGTTGAATCAGCCCCAGCATTTT.

The V call is TRBV5-1, the J call TRBJ2-7; 7 positions match TRBD1. The CDR3 runs 14 residues. The J segment lost 4 bases and the V segment lost 4 bases, leaving 8 bases of the junction unmatched. Germline V gene sequence: CDR1 SGHRS, CDR2 YFSETQ. DNA of the CDR3: TGCGCCAGCAGCCTCCTCGACAGGGTTTACGAGCAGTACTTC. Its translation is CASSLLDRVYEQYF.

V usage is TRBV6-5 and J usage is TRBJ2-3, with a tentative D call TRBD1 (5 bases). Germline-derived CDR1 and CDR2 are MNHEY and SVGAGI. V lost 5 bases to trimming and J lost 6 bases, with 15 bases between them. There are 14 residues in the CDR3. CDR3 sequence: CASSQIRWGDTQYF. The CDR3 nucleotides read TGTGCCAGCAGTCAAATACGCTGGGGCGATACGCAGTATTTT.